One and the same sample provided the 13 T cell receptor beta chains below, sequenced in a study of blood T cell repertoires in COVID-19. Produced via immunoSEQ multiplex PCR; TCRdb's table is partial and in-frame only. The repertoire has roughly 84,000 clones, over 70% of them found once; the top ten carry around 4%. Material for sequencing was peripheral blood. These receptors were collected from a woman between 45 and 65 years old with acute or convalescent COVID-19.

The genes are TRBV6-5 and TRBJ1-3; 7 bases match TRBD1. The CDR3 has 16 amino acids. Germline lookup yields CDR1 MNHEY and CDR2 SVGAGI. Trimming at V came to 0 bases and at J to 0 bases, leaving 2 bases not matched to a gene. CDR3: CASSYSGQYSGNTIYF. The CDR3 DNA sequence: TGTGCCAGCAGTTACTCGGGACAGTACTCTGGAAACACCATATATTTT.

The V call is TRBV29-1, the J call TRBJ1-3; TRBD1 matches 7 bases. This CDR3 spans 13 amino acids. Germline loops: CDR1 SQVTM, CDR2 ANQGSEA. Trimming cost V 7 bases and J 4 bases; bases outside gene matches: 7. The chain's CDR3 is CSATGVKGNTIYF. In DNA form, the CDR3 reads TGCAGCGCCACAGGGGTTAAAGGAAACACCATATATTTT.

V gene TRBV19 combines with J gene TRBJ2-2; D perhaps matches TRBD1 (5 bases). Germline CDR1 and CDR2: LNHDA and SQIVND (reference sequence). The CDR3 covers 15 residues. The V and J ends lost 4 bases and 4 bases respectively, with 13 bases between them. The CDR3, as DNA: TGTGCCAGTAGTACGTCGGCAGGGCCCACCGGGGAGCTGTTTTTT. The encoded protein is CASSTSAGPTGELFF.

The genes are TRBV30 and TRBJ2-2, with TRBD1 identical over 7 bases. Losses at the gene ends were 7 bases for V and 3 bases for J; bases not matched to a gene: 2. The CDR3 is 12 residues long. The germline gives CDR1 GTSNPN, CDR2 SVGIG (reference sequence). The CDR3 loop reads CASGQDTGELFF. DNA for the CDR3: TGTGCCTCTGGACAGGACACCGGGGAGCTGTTTTTT.

The chain carries TRBV9 and TRBJ2-7; D is perhaps TRBD2 (6 bases). Trimming took off 4 bases at V and 5 bases at J, with 19 bases between the two ends. CDR3 size: 15 residues. Looked up from germline, CDR1 is SGDLS and CDR2 is YYNGEE. Written as DNA, the CDR3 is TGTGCCAGCAGCAACAACCCGGGGACGGGGGACGAGCAGTACTTC. Protein: CASSNNPGTGDEQYF. Together with reference TRBV9 and TRBJ2-7, the CDR3 gives the full variable domain: DSGVTQTPKHLITATGQRVTLRCSPRSGDLSVYWYQQSLDQGLQFLIQYYNGEERAKGNILERFSAQQFPDLHSELNLSSLELGDSALYFCASSNNPGTGDEQYFGPGTRLTVT.

As DNA, the CDR3 is TGTGCCAGCAGCCAAGATCTGGCGGGGGAGCAGTACTTC. It codes for CASSQDLAGEQYF. The chain uses TRBV14 and TRBJ2-7; weak D call: TRBD2 (6 bases). This CDR3 region has 13 residues. Trimming left V 0 bases short and J 7 bases short, with 10 bases between. Per germline, CDR1 SGHDN and CDR2 FVKESK. The entire variable domain, with the rest obtained from reference TRBV14 and TRBJ2-7, is as follows: EAGVTQFPSHSVIEKGQTVTLRCDPISGHDNLYWYRRVMGKEIKFLLHFVKESKQDESGMPNNRFLAERTGGTYSTLKVQPAELEDSGVYFCASSQDLAGEQYFGPGTRLTVT.

The V call is TRBV6-5, the J call TRBJ1-2, with D possibly TRBD1 on 6 matching bases. Trimming took off 7 bases at V and 4 bases at J, with 19 bases between the two ends. The germline V gene has CDR1 MNHEY and CDR2 SVGAGI. The CDR3 covers 15 residues. CDR3 sequence: CASILSQGSGYGYTF. The CDR3 DNA reads as TGTGCCAGCATCTTGAGCCAGGGGAGCGGCTATGGCTACACCTTC.

This rearrangement joins TRBV9 to TRBJ1-1; unclear D gene. Germline V gives CDR1 SGDLS, CDR2 YYNGEE. The CDR3 sequence is 14 residues long. Trimming stripped 4 bases from V and 8 bases from J, with 18 bases between. The CDR3 nucleotides are TGTGCCAGCAGCCCTAGTAGGGTCCGAGGGGAAGCTTTCTTT. Translating it yields CASSPSRVRGEAFF.

The genes are TRBV11-2 and TRBJ2-3; D uncertain. Germline lookup yields CDR1 SGHAT and CDR2 FQNNGV. With 4 bases removed from V and 0 bases from J, the gap between germline ends came to 2 bases. CDR3 length: 12 amino acids. The CDR3 loop reads CASSSSTDTQYF. The CDR3 DNA sequence: TGTGCCAGCAGCTCTAGCACAGATACGCAGTATTTT.

V usage is TRBV7-2 and J usage is TRBJ2-1; 8 nucleotides agree with TRBD2. J gave up 6 bases and V 4 bases, and 5 bases lay outside the gene matches. This CDR3 has 14 amino acids. Germline assignment: CDR1 SGHTA and CDR2 FQGNSA. This CDR3 reads CASSYVRGGNEQFF. The DNA of the CDR3 is TGTGCCAGCAGCTACGTTCGGGGGGGCAATGAGCAGTTCTTC.

This clone was recorded a few times. The rearrangement joins TRBV7-2 to TRBJ2-3; no definite D call. The CDR3 sequence is 13 residues long. The V end was cut by 4 bases, the J end by 8 bases, with 13 bases between. The germline V gene has CDR1 SGHTA and CDR2 FQGNSA. The CDR3 sequence is CASSSADFGTQYF. The CDR3 DNA reads as TGTGCCAGCAGCTCTGCCGACTTTGGTACGCAGTATTTT.

V gene TRBV2 combines with J gene TRBJ2-6; D uncertain. The CDR3 is 12 amino acids. Trimming took 7 bases from V and 9 from J, leaving 10 bases between them. Germline values: CDR1 SNHLY, CDR2 FYNNEI. CDR3 region: CASTRSGNVLTF. The CDR3 DNA reads TGTGCCAGCACCCGTTCGGGCAACGTCCTGACTTTC.

The rearrangement uses TRBV6-5 and TRBJ2-1, with 8 bases that match TRBD1. CDR3 length: 14 amino acids. V lost 5 bases, J lost 11 bases, and 11 bases stayed unmatched. CDR1 and CDR2 (germline): MNHEY, SVGAGI. CDR3 residues: CASSPRTGSPQQFF. As DNA, the CDR3 is TGTGCCAGCAGTCCCCGGACAGGGTCCCCCCAGCAGTTCTTC.